One and the same sample provided the 24 T cell receptor beta chains below, sequenced in a study of blood T cell repertoires in COVID-19. Profiling relied on immunoSEQ multiplex PCR, and the TCRdb table lists in-frame clones only, not all of them. This table holds a few hundred thousand clones, about 89% found once. Sequenced sample: peripheral blood. The receptors here all came from a woman aged 25 to 39 with COVID-19, enrolled during active disease.

The V gene is TRBV4-2, the J gene TRBJ2-7; 7 positions agree with TRBD1. Looked up from germline, CDR1 is LGHNA and CDR2 is YNFKEQ. The CDR3 loop spans 13 amino acids. Trimming took 3 bases from V and 2 from J; bases not matched to a gene: 1. The CDR3 coding sequence is TGTGCCAGCAGCCACCAGGGGGCCTACGAGCAGTACTTC. Its protein product is CASSHQGAYEQYF.

The V gene is TRBV5-4, the J gene TRBJ2-7, with 11 bases matching TRBD2. Looked up from germline, CDR1 is SGHNT and CDR2 is YYREEE (reference sequence). CDR3 length: 16 residues. Germline trimming cut 6 bases from V and 6 bases from J; bases unmatched to any gene: 14. This CDR3 is CASTKTKLAGASEQYF. Here the CDR3 DNA reads TGTGCCAGCACCAAGACTAAACTAGCGGGAGCTTCCGAGCAGTACTTC. Together with reference TRBV5-4 and TRBJ2-7, the CDR3 gives the full variable domain: ETGVTQSPTHLIKTRGQQVTLRCSSQSGHNTVSWYQQALGQGPQFIFQYYREEENGRGNFPPRFSGLQFPNYSSELNVNALELDDSALYLCASTKTKLAGASEQYFGPGTRLTVT.

This chain uses TRBV6-5 with TRBJ2-7, with 8 positions matching TRBD1. This CDR3 is 14 amino acids long. V dropped 6 bases and J dropped 1; count of bases not matched to a gene: 5. From germline, CDR1 is MNHEY and CDR2 SVGAGI. CDR3: CASSRGQRSYEQYF. DNA for the CDR3: TGTGCCAGCAGCAGGGGGCAGAGGTCCTACGAGCAGTACTTC.

As for this clone: A much larger clone is a single base away; this may be a read error. The rearrangement joins TRBV25-1 to TRBJ2-7; D uncertain. V was clipped by 1 base and J by 4 bases, with 2 bases between them. Germline-derived CDR1 and CDR2 are MGHDK and SYGVNS. The CDR3 runs 11 residues. The CDR3 protein is CASSESYEQYF. The CDR3 nucleotides are TGTGCCAGCAGTGAATCTTACGAGCAGTACTTC.

The genes are TRBV5-1 and TRBJ2-7, with D possibly being TRBD2 (6 bases). The CDR3 runs to 16 residues. Germline V CDR1 and CDR2: SGHRS, YFSETQ. V was trimmed by 0 bases and J by 3 bases, leaving 16 bases between them. The CDR3 spells CASSLAESSGYYEQYF. The CDR3 DNA sequence: TGCGCCAGCAGCTTGGCCGAGTCCAGCGGGTACTACGAGCAGTACTTC.

This clone was recorded once. This chain links TRBV15 with TRBJ2-5; 10 nucleotides align to TRBD2. CDR1 is LNHNV, CDR2 YYDKDF, per germline (reference sequence). The ends lost 2 bases at V and 5 bases at J; junction bases unmatched: 5. This CDR3 comprises 15 residues. The CDR3: CATSRPAGGEETQYF. The CDR3 DNA reads as TGTGCCACCAGCAGACCAGCGGGAGGGGAGGAGACCCAGTACTTC.

This chain links TRBV5-1 with TRBJ2-7, with a possible D match to TRBD2 (6 bases). V lost 2 bases to trimming and J lost 6 bases, with 12 bases between them. This CDR3 is built from 13 residues. The germline V gene encodes CDR1 SGHRS and CDR2 YFSETQ. The CDR3 reads CASSFRAGGEQYF. The CDR3 DNA is TGCGCCAGCAGCTTCCGGGCCGGGGGCGAGCAGTACTTC.

This rearrangement joins TRBV10-3 to TRBJ2-7, with TRBD1 matching over 7 bases. The CDR3 covers 14 residues. The V and J ends lost 10 bases and 2 bases, in that order; junction bases with no gene match: 11. Germline V gene lookup returns CDR1 ENHRY and CDR2 SYGVKD. The CDR3 spells CASNRGLRAYEQYF. The CDR3 DNA sequence: TGTGCCAGCAACAGGGGCCTAAGGGCCTACGAGCAGTACTTC.

CDR3 sequence reads: CASSELAGRTDTQYF. In DNA, the CDR3 is TGCGCCAGCAGTGAACTAGCGGGACGCACAGATACGCAGTATTTT. V gene TRBV10-2 combines with J gene TRBJ2-3, with 10 nucleotides matching TRBD2. Germline lookup yields CDR1 WSHSY and CDR2 SAAADI. The CDR3 length is 15 residues. Trimming took 3 bases from V and 1 from J; bases not matched to a gene: 1.

This sequence joins TRBV19 and TRBJ1-2; D uncertain. Trimming removed 4 bases from V and 3 bases from J, with 12 bases in between. The CDR3 totals 14 residues. Germline values: CDR1 LNHDA, CDR2 SQIVND (reference sequence). CDR3 amino acids: CASSNLRSYYGYTF. The CDR3 coding sequence is TGTGCCAGTAGTAATTTACGCAGTTACTATGGCTACACCTTC.

The chain has TRBV29-1 and TRBJ2-1, with D maybe TRBD2 (5 bases). This CDR3 comprises 14 residues. Trimming removed 5 bases from V and 9 bases from J, with 20 bases in between. The V gene's germline CDR1 is SQVTM and CDR2 ANQGSEA. For the CDR3, the DNA is TGCAGCGTTTCCTCGACCTCCCGGGCGGGTGAGCAGTTCTTC. Translation: CSVSSTSRAGEQFF.

To note about this clone: Other nucleotide sequences from this sample produce the same CDR3. The genes are TRBV29-1 and TRBJ2-3, with a tentative D call TRBD2 (5 bases). The CDR3 extends over 13 amino acids. Trimming cost V 3 bases and J 2 bases, with 9 bases left between them. CDR1 is SQVTM, CDR2 ANQGSEA, per germline. CDR3 coding DNA: TGCAGCGTTGACCCGGGAATCACAGATACGCAGTATTTT. It translates to CSVDPGITDTQYF.

The J gene is TRBJ2-1, the V gene TRBV7-9; D unclear. With 0 bases removed from V and 8 bases from J, the gap between germline ends came to 14 bases. The length of the CDR3 is 15 residues. Germline V gene lookup returns CDR1 SEHNR and CDR2 FQNEAQ (reference sequence). This CDR3 is CASSLAPRFADEQFF. As DNA, the CDR3 is TGTGCCAGCAGCTTAGCACCCCGATTCGCGGATGAGCAGTTCTTC.

Ten or more counts support this clone. The rearrangement joins TRBV28 to TRBJ2-3; TRBD1 agrees at 7 bases. V shed 1 base and J 5 bases; nucleotides not matched to a gene: 9. CDR1 and CDR2 from the germline V gene are MDHEN and SYDVKM. This CDR3 is 16 amino acids long. The CDR3 nucleotides read TGTGCCAGCAGTTTATTCAGGGGGTCTCGCGGAGATACGCAGTATTTT. Translated, it gives CASSLFRGSRGDTQYF.

J is TRBJ1-4 and V is TRBV28; tentative D call: TRBD1 (6 bases). The CDR3 loop spans 16 amino acids. The ends were cut back, 4 bases at V and 2 bases at J, with 14 bases in the middle. Germline V gene sequence: CDR1 MDHEN, CDR2 SYDVKM. CDR3 sequence (DNA): TGTGCCAGCAGTTACGCAGGGGAGAGGACTAATGAAAAACTGTTTTTT. This encodes CASSYAGERTNEKLFF.

The V and J genes are TRBV29-1 and TRBJ2-5; TRBD2 matches at 7 bases. With V trimmed by 7 bases and J by 0 bases, 5 bases remained unmatched. This CDR3 region has 13 residues. Germline V gene data show CDR1 as SQVTM and CDR2 as ANQGSEA. The CDR3 DNA follows: TGCAGCGCCCAGGGAGGGTACCAAGAGACCCAGTACTTC. Its protein product is CSAQGGYQETQYF.

The chain uses TRBV7-9 and TRBJ2-7; TRBD1 agrees at 10 bases. This CDR3 has 16 amino acids. Germline trimming cut 1 base from V and 4 bases from J; bases unmatched to any gene: 7. Germline V gene data show CDR1 as SEHNR and CDR2 as FQNEAQ (reference sequence). CDR3: CASSLGLDRGWYEQYF. The DNA of the CDR3 is TGTGCCAGCAGCTTAGGCCTGGACAGGGGGTGGTACGAGCAGTACTTC. The full variable domain, with the rest looked up from reference TRBV7-9 and TRBJ2-7, is DTGVSQNPRHKITKRGQNVTFRCDPISEHNRLYWYRQTLGQGPEFLTYFQNEAQLEKSRLLSDRFSAERPKGSFSTLEIQRTEQGDSAMYLCASSLGLDRGWYEQYFGPGTRLTVT.

The chain employs TRBV27 and TRBJ2-1; D not certain. CDR1 is MNHEY and CDR2 is SMNVEV in the germline V gene (reference sequence). The V gene lost 5 bases and the J gene lost 4 bases, with 18 bases spanning the gap. This CDR3 contains 16 residues. CDR3 sequence (DNA): TGTGCCAGCAGTCCCGAGACGGGTTTGGGTTACAATGAGCAGTTCTTC. It is translated as CASSPETGLGYNEQFF.

As concerns this clone: Relative to the germline gene, one junction end is altered; a read error may explain this. Within the sample, other DNA sequences also encode this same CDR3. The CDR3 sequence is CASSRGGNQPQHF. CDR3 nucleotides: TGTGCCAGCTCACGGGGGGGCAACCAGCCCCAGCATTTT. The gene calls are TRBV18 and TRBJ1-5, with D possibly matching TRBD1 (6 bases). Germline CDR1 reads KGHSH; CDR2 reads LQKENI. CDR3 length: 13 residues.

The rearrangement joins TRBV19 to TRBJ2-2, with 9 bases lining up with TRBD2. This CDR3 has 17 residues. Germline V lookup: CDR1 LNHDA, CDR2 SQIVND (reference sequence). The trim removed 7 bases at V and 3 bases at J, leaving 12 bases unmatched. The CDR3 DNA follows: TGTGCCAGTACCCCCGGGACTAGCTTAGGTTACACCGGGGAGCTGTTTTTT. This encodes CASTPGTSLGYTGELFF.

J is TRBJ1-2 and V is TRBV28, with 8 nucleotides matching TRBD1. This CDR3 has 13 amino acids. Trimming cost V 3 bases and J 6 bases; bases outside gene matches: 3. The germline V gene encodes CDR1 MDHEN and CDR2 SYDVKM. The CDR3 DNA is TGTGCCAGCAGTTTCGCGGGACAGGATGGCTACACCTTC. As protein: CASSFAGQDGYTF.

This chain connects TRBV6-5 to TRBJ1-6, with D possibly being TRBD1 (5 bases). Germline CDR1 and CDR2: MNHEY and SVGAGI. The CDR3 covers 13 residues. V was shortened by 6 bases and J by 8 bases, with 11 bases between the two germline ends. In DNA, the CDR3 is TGTGCCAGCAGAGAGACAGAGGATTCACCCCTCCACTTT. Translated: CASRETEDSPLHF.

This clone was counted between two and nine times. CDR3 protein: CASSPLPAGATYNEQFF. The CDR3 DNA sequence: TGTGCCAGCAGCCCTCTTCCAGCGGGAGCCACCTACAATGAGCAGTTCTTC. V and J are TRBV7-3 and TRBJ2-1; 8 bases fit TRBD2. With 5 bases clipped from V and 2 bases from J, the junction kept 11 bases outside the gene matches. CDR3 length equals 17 residues. Per germline, CDR1 SGHTA and CDR2 FQGTGA.

The chain links TRBV18 to TRBJ2-3, with TRBD2 matching over 8 bases. With V trimmed by 4 bases and J by 0 bases, 12 bases remained unmatched. Germline values: CDR1 KGHSH, CDR2 LQKENI. The CDR3 extends over 18 amino acids. CDR3 residues: CASSQRGLAEISTDTQYF. In DNA, the CDR3 is TGTGCCAGCTCACAGCGCGGACTAGCAGAGATAAGCACAGATACGCAGTATTTT.